The 20 T cell receptor beta chains listed next were all sequenced from one sample in a study of T cells in localized non-small cell lung cancer. Method: immunoSEQ multiplex PCR; TCRdb's copy keeps in-frame clones and lacks some. The sample includes about 3,000 clones, around 25% of them seen just once. This specimen consisted of normal lung tissue next to the tumor, obtained before any cancer treatment. The receptors stem from a female donor aged 60 or older with stage I squamous cell lung carcinoma.

The chain links TRBV11-3 to TRBJ2-3, with 7 nucleotides matching TRBD2. The CDR3 has 14 amino acids. CDR1 SGHNT and CDR2 YENEEA come from the germline V gene. V was clipped by 6 bases and J by 2 bases; unmatched bases: 5. CDR3 in DNA: TGTGCCAGCAGTAATAGCGGGCCCACAGATACGCAGTATTTT. Translated: CASSNSGPTDTQYF.

By share of the sample, this clone is medium-sized. V and J are TRBV11-3 and TRBJ2-1; 10 nucleotides agree with TRBD2. The V gene's germline CDR1 is SGHNT and CDR2 YENEEA. V trimming: 4 bases; J trimming: 6 bases; junction bases outside the gene matches: 3. CDR3 length: 14 residues. For the CDR3, the DNA is TGTGCCAGCAGCTCCCTAGCGGGAGCCAATGAGCAGTTCTTC. This encodes CASSSLAGANEQFF.

In its sample, this clone was seen a few times. This chain uses TRBV11-3 with TRBJ1-5; 11 nucleotides align to TRBD1. The CDR3 totals 14 residues. Germline V lookup: CDR1 SGHNT, CDR2 YENEEA. Trimming took 4 bases from V and 9 from J; bases not matched to a gene: 5. The CDR3 nucleotides read TGTGCCAGCAGCTCCGGACAGGGGGCAATGCCCCAGCATTTT. Amino acids: CASSSGQGAMPQHF. The variable domain in full, completed from reference TRBV11-3 and TRBJ1-5, reads EAGVVQSPRYKIIEKKQPVAFWCNPISGHNTLYWYLQNLGQGPELLIRYENEEAVDDSQLPKDRFSAERLKGVDSTLKIQPAELGDSAVYLCASSSGQGAMPQHFGDGTRLSIL.

The genes are TRBV19 and TRBJ2-5, with D possibly TRBD2 on 6 matching bases. The CDR3 sequence is 15 residues long. Germline V lookup: CDR1 LNHDA, CDR2 SQIVND (reference sequence). Trimming took off 3 bases at V and 2 bases at J, with 13 bases between the two ends. The CDR3 DNA sequence: TGTGCCAGTAGTATCCGGGGGAGCGTTCAAGAGACCCAGTACTTC. Translating it yields CASSIRGSVQETQYF.

This chain links TRBV15 with TRBJ2-7, with a possible D match to TRBD2 (5 bases). The CDR3 is 15 amino acids. V lost 5 bases and J 3 bases, leaving 17 bases between the germline ends. Germline CDR1 reads LNHNV; CDR2 reads YYDKDF (reference sequence). CDR3: CATSVADSPHYEQYF. CDR3 nucleotide sequence: TGTGCCACCAGCGTGGCGGACTCGCCCCACTACGAGCAGTACTTC.

V gene TRBV19 combines with J gene TRBJ2-6, with D perhaps matching TRBD1 (6 bases). Germline CDR1 reads LNHDA; CDR2 reads SQIVND (reference sequence). Trimming left V 10 bases short and J 2 bases short, with 21 bases between. The CDR3 has 17 residues. The CDR3 region has the DNA TGTGCCACAGAAACGGCAGGGGTTCAAGCTGGGGCCAACGTCCTGACTTTC. Protein sequence: CATETAGVQAGANVLTF.

CDR3 nucleotide sequence: TGCGCCAGCAGCTTGGAGGTTAGCGGGAGGAACACCGGGGAGCTGTTTTTT. Translated: CASSLEVSGRNTGELFF. The chain is built from TRBV5-1 and TRBJ2-2; 9 positions agree with TRBD2. Germline assignment: CDR1 SGHRS and CDR2 YFSETQ. Trimming cost V 0 bases and J 1 base; bases outside gene matches: 4. This CDR3 has 17 residues.

This chain joins TRBV28 and TRBJ1-5, with D perhaps matching TRBD1 (6 bases). CDR3 length: 16 residues. CDR1 MDHEN and CDR2 SYDVKM come from the germline V gene. V was clipped by 4 bases and J by 1 base, with 14 bases between them. CDR3 in DNA: TGTGCCAGCAGTTCCAGGAGGGGGGCCAGCAATCAGCCCCAGCATTTT. Translation gives CASSSRRGASNQPQHF.

The rearrangement joins TRBV28 to TRBJ2-7; TRBD1 agrees at 8 bases. CDR3 length: 15 amino acids. The V gene's germline CDR1 is MDHEN and CDR2 SYDVKM. Losses at the gene ends were 7 bases for V and 3 bases for J; bases not matched to a gene: 11. The CDR3 DNA reads as TGTGCCAGCACCCTAACCGGGACAGGTAACTACGAGCAGTACTTC. Translated, it gives CASTLTGTGNYEQYF. Variable domain in full (rest from reference TRBV28 and TRBJ2-7): DVKVTQSSRYLVKRTGEKVFLECVQDMDHENMFWYRQDPGLGLRLIYFSYDVKMKEKGDIPEGYSVSREKKERFSLILESASTNQTSMYLCASTLTGTGNYEQYFGPGTRLTVT.

There are a few counts of this clone. The chain couples TRBV6-8 to TRBJ1-1; no clear D gene. The V and J ends lost 6 bases and 5 bases respectively, with 16 bases between them. The CDR3 is 14 amino acids. CDR1 MNHGY and CDR2 SAAAGT come from the germline V gene. The chain's CDR3 is CASSPRGMWTEAFF. CDR3 nucleotide sequence: TGTGCCAGCAGCCCCCGAGGGATGTGGACTGAAGCTTTCTTT.

The CDR3 bases are TGTGCCAGCAGTCCTCACCAGATACCCCAAAATCAGCCCCAGCATTTT. Translated: CASSPHQIPQNQPQHF. The chain links TRBV28 to TRBJ1-5; D not resolved. The CDR3 length is 16 residues. Deletions cut 5 bases from V and 4 bases from J, with 18 bases between. Germline CDR1 MDHEN, CDR2 SYDVKM.

The chain employs TRBV7-1 and TRBJ1-1; tentatively, D is TRBD1 (5 bases). TRBV7-1 is an ORF, and what it does is uncertain. Trimming cost V 3 bases and J 4 bases, with 24 bases left between them. The CDR3 length is 18 residues. Here the CDR3 reads CASSSPMWGRLPGTEAFF. The CDR3 bases are TGTGCCAGCAGCTCCCCCATGTGGGGCCGTCTGCCCGGCACTGAAGCTTTCTTT.

This clone was seen a handful of times. CDR3 DNA: TGTGCCAGCAGTTACTCGCTCCCGGACTACTACAATGAGCAGTTCTTC. Protein product: CASSYSLPDYYNEQFF. V gene TRBV6-8 combines with J gene TRBJ2-1, with D maybe TRBD2 (6 bases). CDR1 MNHGY and CDR2 SAAAGT come from the germline V gene. The V and J ends lost 0 bases and 3 bases respectively, with 12 bases between them. The CDR3 runs to 16 residues.

This chain connects TRBV15 to TRBJ2-7, with D possibly TRBD2 on 7 matching bases. CDR3 length equals 14 residues. Germline V gives CDR1 LNHNV, CDR2 YYDKDF (reference sequence). Trimming took off 4 bases at V and 5 bases at J, with 15 bases between the two ends. CDR3 sequence: CATSKLAGAHEQYF. CDR3 nucleotide sequence: TGTGCCACCAGCAAACTGGCGGGGGCTCACGAGCAGTACTTC.

The V call is TRBV28, the J call TRBJ2-1; 8 bases align to TRBD2. CDR3 length equals 15 residues. Unmatched junction bases numbered 4, after V lost 5 bases and J lost 1 base. CDR1 is MDHEN and CDR2 is SYDVKM in the germline V gene. CDR3 in DNA: TGTGCCAGCAGTAGCGGGAGTCTATCCTACAATGAGCAGTTCTTC. Translating it yields CASSSGSLSYNEQFF.

This clone appeared a few times. The chain links TRBV16 to TRBJ2-1, with no clear D. V lost 4 bases and J 9 bases, leaving 10 bases between the germline ends. In germline, CDR1 is KGHSY, CDR2 FQNENV. CDR3 length: 12 residues. This chain's CDR3 is CASSLGSGEQFF. CDR3 coding DNA: TGTGCCAGCAGCCTGGGGTCGGGTGAGCAGTTCTTC.

J is TRBJ2-1 and V is TRBV30, with D maybe TRBD2 (5 bases). V was trimmed by 3 bases and J by 13 bases, leaving 16 bases between them. This CDR3 has 12 residues. Per germline, CDR1 GTSNPN and CDR2 SVGIG (reference sequence). CDR3 nucleotide sequence: TGTGCCTGGAGGGGGTCTAGCCAATCTCAGTTCTTC. Translated, it gives CAWRGSSQSQFF.

The chain uses TRBV30 and TRBJ1-4, with D tentatively TRBD1 (6 bases). The ends were cut back, 2 bases at V and 5 bases at J, with 12 bases in the middle. CDR3 length: 14 amino acids. CDR1 and CDR2 (germline): GTSNPN, SVGIG (reference sequence). The CDR3 nucleotides read TGTGCCTGGAGTTCTGGGACAAAAAATGAAAAACTGTTTTTT. Its protein is CAWSSGTKNEKLFF.

This chain joins TRBV11-3 and TRBJ2-7; perhaps TRBD2 as D (5 bases). CDR1 SGHNT and CDR2 YENEEA come from the germline V gene. V was shortened by 4 bases and J by 0 bases, with 13 bases between the two germline ends. This CDR3 spans 15 amino acids. CDR3 in amino acids: CASSSERGFSYEQYF. CDR3 nucleotides: TGTGCCAGCAGCTCAGAGCGAGGGTTCTCCTACGAGCAGTACTTC.

This clone was counted between two and nine times. This rearrangement joins TRBV28 to TRBJ2-7; TRBD2 might be the D (6 bases). This CDR3 region has 15 residues. From germline, CDR1 is MDHEN and CDR2 SYDVKM. V was clipped by 5 bases and J by 0 bases, with 14 bases between them. The CDR3 DNA reads TGTGCCAGCAGTCCCCGCGGGGCGAGCTCCTACGAGCAGTACTTC. Protein: CASSPRGASSYEQYF.